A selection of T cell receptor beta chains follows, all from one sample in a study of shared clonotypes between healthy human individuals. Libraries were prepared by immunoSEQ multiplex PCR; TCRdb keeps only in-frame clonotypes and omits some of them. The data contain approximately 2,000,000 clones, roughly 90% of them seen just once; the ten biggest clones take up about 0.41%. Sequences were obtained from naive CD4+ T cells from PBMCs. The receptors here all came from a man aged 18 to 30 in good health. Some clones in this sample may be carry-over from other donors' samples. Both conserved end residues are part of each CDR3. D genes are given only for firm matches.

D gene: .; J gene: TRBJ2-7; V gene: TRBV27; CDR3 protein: CVFYEQYF
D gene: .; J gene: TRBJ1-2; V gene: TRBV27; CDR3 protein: CASSFRGNYGYTF
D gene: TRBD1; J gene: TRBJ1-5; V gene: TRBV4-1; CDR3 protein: CASSQRTGNQPQHF
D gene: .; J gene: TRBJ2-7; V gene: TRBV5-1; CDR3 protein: CASSLSTAYEQYF
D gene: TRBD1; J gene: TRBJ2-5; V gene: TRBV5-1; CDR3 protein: CASSGGKGQIQETQYF
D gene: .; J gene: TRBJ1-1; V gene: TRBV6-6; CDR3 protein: CASSYSRRRTEAFF
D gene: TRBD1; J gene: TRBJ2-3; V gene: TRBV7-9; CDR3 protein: CASSLRQGDTDTQYF
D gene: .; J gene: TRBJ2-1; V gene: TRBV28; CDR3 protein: CASSLSGGDQFF
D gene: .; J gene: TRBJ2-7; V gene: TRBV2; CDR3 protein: CASSGRAGGFVEQYF
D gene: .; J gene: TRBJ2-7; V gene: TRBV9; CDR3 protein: CASSVGASTYEQYF
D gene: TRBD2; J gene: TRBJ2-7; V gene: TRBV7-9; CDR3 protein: CASSAGTSGDSSKPYEQYF
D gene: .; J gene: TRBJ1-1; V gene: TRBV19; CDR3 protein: CASSNRGAIQAFF
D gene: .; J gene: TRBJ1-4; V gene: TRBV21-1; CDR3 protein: CASSKDREQELFF
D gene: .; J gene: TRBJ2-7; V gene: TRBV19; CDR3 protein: CASSQPPDTHEQYF
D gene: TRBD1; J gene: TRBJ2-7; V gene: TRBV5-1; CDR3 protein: CASSLRQGAYEQYF
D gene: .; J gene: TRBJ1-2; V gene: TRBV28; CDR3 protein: CASNSDTYGYTF
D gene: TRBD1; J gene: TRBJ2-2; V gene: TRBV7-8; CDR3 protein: CASSSYRGHTGELFF
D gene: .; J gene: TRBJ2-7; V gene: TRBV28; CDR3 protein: CASRDYYEQYF
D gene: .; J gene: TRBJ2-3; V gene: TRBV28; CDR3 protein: CASSPASSTDTQYF
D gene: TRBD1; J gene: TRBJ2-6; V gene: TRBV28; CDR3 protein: CASRGRTGAGANVLTF
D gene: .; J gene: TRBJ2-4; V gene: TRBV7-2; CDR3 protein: CASSLVVGSVIGNIQYF
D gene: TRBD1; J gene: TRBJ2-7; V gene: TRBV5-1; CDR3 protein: CASSLPEQGAYEQYF
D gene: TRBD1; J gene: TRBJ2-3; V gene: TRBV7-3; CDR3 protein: CASSSDGGTGTDTQYF
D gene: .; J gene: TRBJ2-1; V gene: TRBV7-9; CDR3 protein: CASSSASYNEQFF
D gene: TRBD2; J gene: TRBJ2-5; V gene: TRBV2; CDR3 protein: CASSAQTSGQETQYF
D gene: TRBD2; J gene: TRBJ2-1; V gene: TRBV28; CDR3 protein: CASSSPGAGSNEQFF
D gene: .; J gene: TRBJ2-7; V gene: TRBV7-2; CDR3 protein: CASGENYEQYF
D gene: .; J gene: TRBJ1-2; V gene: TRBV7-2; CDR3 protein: CASSPGGGGGTYNGYTF
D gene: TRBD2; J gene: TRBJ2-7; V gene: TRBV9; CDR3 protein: CASSVGLAGGTYEQYF
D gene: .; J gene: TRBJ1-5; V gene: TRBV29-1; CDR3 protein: CSVLTQGYSNQPQHF
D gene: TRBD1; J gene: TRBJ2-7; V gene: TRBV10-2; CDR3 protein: CASGRDSYEQYF
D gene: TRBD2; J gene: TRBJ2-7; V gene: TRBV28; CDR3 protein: CASSRRRASGSYEQYF
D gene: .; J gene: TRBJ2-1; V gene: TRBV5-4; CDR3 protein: CASSSPGTPEFF
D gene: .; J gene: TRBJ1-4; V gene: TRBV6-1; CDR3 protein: CASSERLAGDKKLFF
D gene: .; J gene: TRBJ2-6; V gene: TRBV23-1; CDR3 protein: CASSQSRCSYLPGANVLTF
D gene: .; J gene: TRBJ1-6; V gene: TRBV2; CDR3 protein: CAGRDPLGAVNSPLHF
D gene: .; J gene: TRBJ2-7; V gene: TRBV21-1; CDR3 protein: CASSNLIRDRNYEQYF
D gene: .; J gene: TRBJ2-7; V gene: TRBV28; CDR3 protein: CASSQQGAVQYF
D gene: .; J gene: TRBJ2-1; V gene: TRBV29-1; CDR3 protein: CSAGYNEQFF
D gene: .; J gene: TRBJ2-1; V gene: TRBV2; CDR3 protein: CASSPGRPYGMNEQFF
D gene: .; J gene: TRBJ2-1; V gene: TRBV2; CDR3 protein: CASSAPPGSSPYNEQFF
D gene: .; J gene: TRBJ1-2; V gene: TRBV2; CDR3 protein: CASRNRDNYGYTF
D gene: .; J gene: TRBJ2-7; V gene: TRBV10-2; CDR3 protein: CASSEIPQAGANEQYF
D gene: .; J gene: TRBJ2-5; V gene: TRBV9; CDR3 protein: CASILVQETQYF
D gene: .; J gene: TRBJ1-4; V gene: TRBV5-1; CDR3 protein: CASSMTENEKLFF
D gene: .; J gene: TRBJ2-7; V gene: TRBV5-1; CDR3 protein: CASSPDWGEQYF
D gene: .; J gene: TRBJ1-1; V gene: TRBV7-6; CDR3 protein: CASSQTEMNTEAFF
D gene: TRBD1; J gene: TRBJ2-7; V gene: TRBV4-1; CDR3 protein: CASSQSPGQGAYEQYF
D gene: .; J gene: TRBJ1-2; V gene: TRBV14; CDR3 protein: CASSLVRGLNYGYTF
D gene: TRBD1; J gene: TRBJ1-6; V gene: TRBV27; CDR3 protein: CASSLFGTEGNSPLHF
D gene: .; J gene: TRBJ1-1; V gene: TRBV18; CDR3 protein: CASSPGLRSTEAFF
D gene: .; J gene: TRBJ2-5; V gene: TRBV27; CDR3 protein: CASSQGVGTQYF
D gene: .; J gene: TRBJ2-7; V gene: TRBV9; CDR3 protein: CASSVGLGSYEQYF
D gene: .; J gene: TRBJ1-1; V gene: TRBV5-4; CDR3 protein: CASSLIGNTEAFF